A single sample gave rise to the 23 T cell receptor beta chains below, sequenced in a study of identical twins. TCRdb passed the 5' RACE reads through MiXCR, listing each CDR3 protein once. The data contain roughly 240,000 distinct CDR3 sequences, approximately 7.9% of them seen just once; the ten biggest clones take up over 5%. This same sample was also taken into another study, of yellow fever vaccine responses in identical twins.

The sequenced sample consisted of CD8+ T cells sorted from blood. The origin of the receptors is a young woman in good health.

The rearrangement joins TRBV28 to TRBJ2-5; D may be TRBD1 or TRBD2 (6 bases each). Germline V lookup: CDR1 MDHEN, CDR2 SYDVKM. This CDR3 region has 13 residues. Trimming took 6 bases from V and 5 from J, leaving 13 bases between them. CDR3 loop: CASSLGGSETQYF. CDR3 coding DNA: TGTGCCAGCAGCCTGGGGGGCAGTGAGACCCAGTACTTC.

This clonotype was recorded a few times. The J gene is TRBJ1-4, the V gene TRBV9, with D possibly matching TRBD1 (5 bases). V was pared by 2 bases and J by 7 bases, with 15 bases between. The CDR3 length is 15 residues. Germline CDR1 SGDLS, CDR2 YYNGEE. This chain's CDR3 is CASSVEGAGFEKLFF. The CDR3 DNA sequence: TGTGCCAGCAGCGTTGAAGGTGCAGGGTTTGAAAAACTGTTTTTT.

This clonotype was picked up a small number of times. The CDR3 is CATSRVPSGYTDTQYF. DNA for the CDR3: TGTGCCACCAGCAGAGTTCCTAGCGGCTACACAGATACGCAGTATTTT. The rearrangement joins TRBV15 to TRBJ2-3, with 7 bases that match TRBD2. This CDR3 is 16 amino acids long. From germline, CDR1 is LNHNV and CDR2 YYDKDF (reference sequence). The J segment lost 2 bases and the V segment lost 1 base, leaving 6 bases of the junction unmatched. Using reference TRBV15 and TRBJ2-3 for the parts outside the CDR3, the full variable domain is DAMVIQNPRYQVTQFGKPVTLSCSQTLNHNVMYWYQQKSSQAPKLLFHYYDKDFNNEADTPDNFQSRRPNTSFCFLDIRSPGLGDTAMYLCATSRVPSGYTDTQYFGPGTRLTVL.

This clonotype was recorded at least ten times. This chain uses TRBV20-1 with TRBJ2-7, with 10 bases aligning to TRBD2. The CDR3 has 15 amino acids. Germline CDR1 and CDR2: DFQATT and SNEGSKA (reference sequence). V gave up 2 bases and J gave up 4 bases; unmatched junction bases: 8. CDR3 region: CSARISGRASYEQYF. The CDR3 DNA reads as TGCAGTGCTAGAATCAGCGGGAGGGCCTCGTACGAGCAGTACTTC.

The CDR3 is CASSWDSSSTDTQYF. CDR3 in DNA: TGTGCCAGCAGCTGGGACTCCTCAAGCACAGATACGCAGTATTTT. J is TRBJ2-3 and V is TRBV7-9, with TRBD2 as a possible D gene (6 bases). This CDR3 comprises 15 residues. With 4 bases removed from V and 0 bases from J, the gap between germline ends came to 11 bases. Per germline, CDR1 SEHNR and CDR2 FQNEAQ (reference sequence).

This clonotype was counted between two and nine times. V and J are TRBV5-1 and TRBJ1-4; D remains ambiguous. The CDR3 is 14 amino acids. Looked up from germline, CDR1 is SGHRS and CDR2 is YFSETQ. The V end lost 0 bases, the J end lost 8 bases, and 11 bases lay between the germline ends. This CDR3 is CASSLAEGREKLFF. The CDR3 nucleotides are TGCGCCAGCAGCTTGGCGGAGGGAAGGGAAAAACTGTTTTTT. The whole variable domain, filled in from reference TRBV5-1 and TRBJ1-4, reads KAGVTQTPRYLIKTRGQQVTLSCSPISGHRSVSWYQQTPGQGLQFLFEYFSETQRNKGNFPGRFSGRQFSNSRSEMNVSTLELGDSALYLCASSLAEGREKLFFGSGTQLSVL.

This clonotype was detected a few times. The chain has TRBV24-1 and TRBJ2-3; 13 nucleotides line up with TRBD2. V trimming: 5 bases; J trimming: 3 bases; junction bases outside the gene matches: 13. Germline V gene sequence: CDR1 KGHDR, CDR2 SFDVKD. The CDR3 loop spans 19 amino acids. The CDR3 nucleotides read TGTGCCACCAGTGTCTGGGGAGAGGGACTAGCGGGGATAACAGATACGCAGTATTTT. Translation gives CATSVWGEGLAGITDTQYF.

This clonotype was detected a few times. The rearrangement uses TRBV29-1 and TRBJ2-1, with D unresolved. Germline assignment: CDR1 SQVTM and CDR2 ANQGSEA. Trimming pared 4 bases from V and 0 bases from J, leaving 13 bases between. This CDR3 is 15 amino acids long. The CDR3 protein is CSVGGLEASYNEQFF. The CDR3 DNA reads TGCAGCGTTGGGGGTCTTGAGGCCTCCTACAATGAGCAGTTCTTC.

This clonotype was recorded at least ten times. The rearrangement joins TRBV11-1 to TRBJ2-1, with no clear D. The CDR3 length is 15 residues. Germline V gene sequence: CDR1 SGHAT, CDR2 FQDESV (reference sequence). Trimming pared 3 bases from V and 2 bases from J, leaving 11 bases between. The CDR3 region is CASSFGGNTYNEQFF. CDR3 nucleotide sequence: TGTGCCAGCAGCTTTGGTGGAAACACCTACAATGAGCAGTTCTTC. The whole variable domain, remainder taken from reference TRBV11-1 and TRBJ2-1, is EAEVAQSPRYKITEKSQAVAFWCDPISGHATLYWYRQILGQGPELLVQFQDESVVDDSQLPKDRFSAERLKGVDSTLKIQPAELGDSAMYLCASSFGGNTYNEQFFGPGTRLTVL.

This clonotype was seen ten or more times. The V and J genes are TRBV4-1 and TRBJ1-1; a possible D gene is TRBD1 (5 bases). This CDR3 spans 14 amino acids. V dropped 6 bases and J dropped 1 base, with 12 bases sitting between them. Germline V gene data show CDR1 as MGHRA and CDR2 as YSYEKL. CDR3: CASSLGGGNTEAFF. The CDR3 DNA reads TGCGCCAGCAGTCTCGGGGGGGGGAACACTGAAGCTTTCTTT.

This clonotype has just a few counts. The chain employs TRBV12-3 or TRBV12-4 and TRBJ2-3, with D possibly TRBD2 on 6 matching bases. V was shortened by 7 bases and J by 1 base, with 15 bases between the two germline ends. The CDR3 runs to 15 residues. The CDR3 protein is CASTHSGWGTDTQYF. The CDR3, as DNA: TGTGCCAGCACCCATAGCGGTTGGGGCACAGATACGCAGTATTTT.

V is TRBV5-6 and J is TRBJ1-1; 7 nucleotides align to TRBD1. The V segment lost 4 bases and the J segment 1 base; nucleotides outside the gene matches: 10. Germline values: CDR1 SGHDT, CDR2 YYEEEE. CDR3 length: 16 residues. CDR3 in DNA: TGTGCCAGCAGCCAGGGGGAATGGTGGTCGAACACTGAAGCTTTCTTT. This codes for CASSQGEWWSNTEAFF.

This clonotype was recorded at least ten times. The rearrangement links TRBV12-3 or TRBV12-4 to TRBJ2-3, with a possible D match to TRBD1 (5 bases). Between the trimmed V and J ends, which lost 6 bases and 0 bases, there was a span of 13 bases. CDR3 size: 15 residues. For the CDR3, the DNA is TGTGCCAGCAGCCCCGTCGACAGTAGCACAGATACGCAGTATTTT. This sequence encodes CASSPVDSSTDTQYF.

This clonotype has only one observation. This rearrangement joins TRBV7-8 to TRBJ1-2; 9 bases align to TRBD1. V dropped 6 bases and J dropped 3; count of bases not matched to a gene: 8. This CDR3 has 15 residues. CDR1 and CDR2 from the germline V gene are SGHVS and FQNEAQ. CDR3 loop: CASSSNRDRDYGYTF. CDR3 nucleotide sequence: TGTGCCAGCAGTTCTAACCGGGACAGGGACTATGGCTACACCTTC.

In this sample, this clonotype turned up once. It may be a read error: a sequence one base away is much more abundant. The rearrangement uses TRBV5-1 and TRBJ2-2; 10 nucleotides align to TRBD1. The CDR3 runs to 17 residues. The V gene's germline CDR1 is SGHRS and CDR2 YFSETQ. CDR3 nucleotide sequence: TGCGCCAGCAGCTCCAACCCCGGGACAGGGGAAACCGGGGTGCTGTTTTTT. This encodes CASSSNPGTGETGVLFF.

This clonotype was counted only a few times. The CDR3: CASSFGRFQETQYF. The CDR3 DNA follows: TGTGCCAGCAGCTTCGGACGGTTCCAAGAGACCCAGTACTTC. J is TRBJ2-5 and V is TRBV7-9; no definite D call. Trimming pared 3 bases from V and 1 base from J, leaving 9 bases between. Germline loops: CDR1 SEHNR, CDR2 FQNEAQ (reference sequence). This CDR3 has 14 amino acids.

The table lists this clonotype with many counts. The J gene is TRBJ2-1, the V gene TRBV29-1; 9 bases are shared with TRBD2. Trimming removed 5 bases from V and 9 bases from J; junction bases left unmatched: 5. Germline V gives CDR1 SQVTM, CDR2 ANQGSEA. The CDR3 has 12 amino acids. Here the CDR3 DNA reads TGCAGCGTTCGGACTAGCGCTTTTGAGCAGTTCTTC. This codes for CSVRTSAFEQFF.

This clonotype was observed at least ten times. CDR3 residues: CASSQDRGLLETQYF. The CDR3 DNA sequence: TGCGCCAGCAGCCAGGACAGGGGCCTACTGGAGACCCAGTACTTC. The rearrangement uses TRBV4-1 and TRBJ2-5, with 9 bases identical to TRBD1. Unmatched junction bases numbered 7, after V lost 3 bases and J lost 5 bases. Germline V CDR1 and CDR2: MGHRA, YSYEKL. The CDR3 is 15 residues long.

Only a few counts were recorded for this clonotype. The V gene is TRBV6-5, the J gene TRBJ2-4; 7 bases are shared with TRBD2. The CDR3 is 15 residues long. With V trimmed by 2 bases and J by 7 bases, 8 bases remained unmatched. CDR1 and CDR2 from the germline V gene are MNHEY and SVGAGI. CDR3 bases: TGTGCCAGCAGTTACGGGGGAGGGATAGGGAACATTCAGTACTTC. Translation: CASSYGGGIGNIQYF.

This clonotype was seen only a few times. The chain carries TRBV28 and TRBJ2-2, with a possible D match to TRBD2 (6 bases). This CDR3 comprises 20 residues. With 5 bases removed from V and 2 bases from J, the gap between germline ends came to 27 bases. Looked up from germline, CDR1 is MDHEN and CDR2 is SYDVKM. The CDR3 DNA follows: TGTGCCAGCAGTAACCCCCACTTAGCGGCAGCCCAAGGAAACACCGGGGAGCTGTTTTTT. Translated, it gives CASSNPHLAAAQGNTGELFF.

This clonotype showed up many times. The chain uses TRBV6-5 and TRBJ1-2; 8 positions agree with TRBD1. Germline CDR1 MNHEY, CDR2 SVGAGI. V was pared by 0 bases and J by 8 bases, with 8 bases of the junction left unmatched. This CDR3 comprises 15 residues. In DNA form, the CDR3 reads TGTGCCAGCAGTTACTCGGAGACAGGGGCCCGGGGCTACACCTTC. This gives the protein CASSYSETGARGYTF.

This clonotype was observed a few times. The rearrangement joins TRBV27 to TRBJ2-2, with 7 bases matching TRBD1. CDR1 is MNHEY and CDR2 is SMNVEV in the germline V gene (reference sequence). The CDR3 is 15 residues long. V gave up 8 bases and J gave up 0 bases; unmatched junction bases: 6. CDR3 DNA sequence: TGTGCCAGCGGAAGACAGGGCCCGAACACCGGGGAGCTGTTTTTT. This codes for CASGRQGPNTGELFF.

This chain's CDR3 is CASSPGLAGVLEQFF. The CDR3 DNA follows: TGTGCCAGCAGCCCTGGACTAGCGGGAGTGCTTGAGCAGTTCTTC. J is TRBJ2-1 and V is TRBV7-6, with 13 bases aligning to TRBD2. The J segment lost 9 bases and the V segment lost 5 bases, leaving 7 bases of the junction unmatched. Germline values: CDR1 SGHVS, CDR2 FNYEAQ. The CDR3 totals 15 residues.